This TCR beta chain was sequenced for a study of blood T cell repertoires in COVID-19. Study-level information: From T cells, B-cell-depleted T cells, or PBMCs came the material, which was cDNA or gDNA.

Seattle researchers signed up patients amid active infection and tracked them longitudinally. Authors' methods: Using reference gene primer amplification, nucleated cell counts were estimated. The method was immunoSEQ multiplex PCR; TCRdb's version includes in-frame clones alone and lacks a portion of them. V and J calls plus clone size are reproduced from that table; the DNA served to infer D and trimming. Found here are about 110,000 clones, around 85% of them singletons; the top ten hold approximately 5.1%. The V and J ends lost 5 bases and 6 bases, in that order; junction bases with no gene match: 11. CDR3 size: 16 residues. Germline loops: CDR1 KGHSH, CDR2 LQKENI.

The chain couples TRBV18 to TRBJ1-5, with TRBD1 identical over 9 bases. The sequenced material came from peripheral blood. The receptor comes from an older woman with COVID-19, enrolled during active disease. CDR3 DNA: TGTGCCAGCTCATTTTCCCGGACAGGGGTGGGTCAGCCCCAGCATTTT. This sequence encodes CASSFSRTGVGQPQHF.